The 8 T cell receptor beta chains given below trace back to one sample, sequenced in a study of blood T cell repertoires in COVID-19 (TCRdb year 2020). The library relied on the immunoSEQ multiplex PCR assay. TCRdb retrieved this table from immuneACCESS and kept in-frame rearrangements only. Not all clones are present; in checked studies, unresolved V genes account for under half, and no reason is known for the remainder. Recorded for this sample are 120,000 to 150,000 clones; over 75% of them occurred a single time. The top ten clones comprise 0.95% to 1.5% of the sample. The sample taken for sequencing was PBMCs or T cells enriched from blood (not recorded which). The receptor set was obtained from a woman aged 25 to 39 with acute COVID-19.

There are a few counts of this clone. The chain uses TRBV7-6 and TRBJ2-1, with D possibly TRBD2 on 5 matching bases. Germline V gives CDR1 SGHVS, CDR2 FNYEAQ. The V end lost 5 bases, the J end lost 8 bases, and 19 bases lay between the germline ends. The CDR3 sequence is 15 residues long. Written as DNA, the CDR3 is TGTGCCAGCAGCCAAGGCCTCAGCGGCTATGATGAGCAGTTCTTC. Its translation is CASSQGLSGYDEQFF.

This clone was seen a handful of times. This chain uses TRBV10-2 with TRBJ2-1; D unresolved. CDR1 is WSHSY, CDR2 SAAADI, per germline. The CDR3 contains 13 residues. Trimming pared 7 bases from V and 1 base from J, leaving 8 bases between. The CDR3 loop reads CASKVESYNEQFF. CDR3 DNA sequence: TGCGCCAGCAAAGTCGAGTCCTACAATGAGCAGTTCTTC.

The V call is TRBV28, the J call TRBJ1-5, with 7 bases matching TRBD1. This CDR3 contains 18 residues. Trimming at V came to 5 bases and at J to 6 bases, leaving 19 bases not matched to a gene. Germline V gene lookup returns CDR1 MDHEN and CDR2 SYDVKM. The CDR3 loop reads CASSPQRGQGVGSQPQHF. In DNA, the CDR3 is TGTGCCAGCAGTCCCCAGAGGGGGCAGGGGGTAGGCAGTCAGCCCCAGCATTTT.

The chain uses TRBV5-1 and TRBJ2-1; D is unresolved. V lost 2 bases and J 0 bases, leaving 6 bases between the germline ends. CDR3 length equals 14 residues. CDR1 and CDR2 (germline): SGHRS, YFSETQ. CDR3 in amino acids: CASSFQNSYNEQFF. The CDR3 nucleotides are TGCGCCAGCAGCTTCCAGAACTCCTACAATGAGCAGTTCTTC.

The chain links TRBV6-5 to TRBJ1-3; D is uncertain. The CDR3 covers 11 residues. CDR1 MNHEY and CDR2 SVGAGI come from the germline V gene. V was trimmed by 10 bases and J by 0 bases, leaving 4 bases between them. The CDR3 protein is CATVSGNTIYF. DNA of the CDR3: TGTGCCACCGTCTCTGGAAACACCATATATTTT.

This chain joins TRBV2 and TRBJ2-7, with 7 positions matching TRBD2. The CDR3 sequence is 16 residues long. Germline V gene sequence: CDR1 SNHLY, CDR2 FYNNEI. The trim removed 5 bases at V and 1 base at J, leaving 11 bases unmatched. The CDR3 spells CASSLGLEQWSYEQYF. In nucleotides, the CDR3 is TGTGCCAGCAGTCTTGGACTAGAACAGTGGTCCTACGAGCAGTACTTC.

The V gene is TRBV7-9, the J gene TRBJ2-1; 10 nucleotides agree with TRBD2. Germline assignment: CDR1 SEHNR and CDR2 FQNEAQ (reference sequence). The V gene end was trimmed by 3 bases and the J gene end by 3 bases; junction bases not matched to a gene: 2. CDR3 size: 15 residues. The CDR3 is CASSLTSGYYNEQFF. CDR3 DNA sequence: TGTGCCAGCAGCTTGACTAGCGGGTACTACAATGAGCAGTTCTTC.

J is TRBJ1-3 and V is TRBV6-5; D gene uncertain. Germline V lookup: CDR1 MNHEY, CDR2 SVGAGI. The ends were cut back, 3 bases at V and 0 bases at J, with 9 bases in the middle. The CDR3 sequence is 15 residues long. The CDR3 region has the DNA TGTGCCAGCAGTTATGGGCAATTCTCTGGAAACACCATATATTTT. Protein: CASSYGQFSGNTIYF.